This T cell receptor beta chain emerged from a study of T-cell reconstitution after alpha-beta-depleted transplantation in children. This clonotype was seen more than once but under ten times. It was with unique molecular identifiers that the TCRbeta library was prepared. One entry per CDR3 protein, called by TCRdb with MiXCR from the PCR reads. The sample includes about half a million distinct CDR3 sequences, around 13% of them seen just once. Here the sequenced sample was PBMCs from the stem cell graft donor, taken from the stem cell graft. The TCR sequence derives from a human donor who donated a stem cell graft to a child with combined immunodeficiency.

The CDR3 region is CASRPLQGFEQFF. The CDR3 nucleotides are TGTGCCAGCAGGCCCTTGCAGGGGTTTGAGCAGTTCTTC. The chain employs TRBV5-7 and TRBJ2-1; a possible D gene is TRBD1 (6 bases). TRBV5-7 is an ORF for which the function is uncertain. The CDR3 contains 13 residues. The V and J ends lost 5 bases and 9 bases respectively, with 15 bases between them.